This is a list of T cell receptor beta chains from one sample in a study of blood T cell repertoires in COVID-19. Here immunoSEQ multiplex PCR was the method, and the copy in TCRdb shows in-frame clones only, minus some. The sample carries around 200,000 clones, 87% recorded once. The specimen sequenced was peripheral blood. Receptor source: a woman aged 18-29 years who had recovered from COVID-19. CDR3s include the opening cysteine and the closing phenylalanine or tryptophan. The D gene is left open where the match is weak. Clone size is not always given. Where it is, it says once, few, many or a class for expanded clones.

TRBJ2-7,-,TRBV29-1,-,CSVSVHSSYEQYF,TGCAGCGTTTCGGTCCACTCTTCCTACGAGCAGTACTTC
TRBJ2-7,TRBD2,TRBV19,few,CASSRLTSGTYEQYF,TGTGCCAGTAGTCGCCTTACTAGCGGGACCTACGAGCAGTACTTC
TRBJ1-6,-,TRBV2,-,CASKLQGEVNNSPLHF,TGTGCCAGCAAACTACAAGGGGAAGTTAATAATTCACCCCTCCACTTT
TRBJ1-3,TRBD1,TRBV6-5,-,CASSYSPGGMGNTIYF,TGTGCCAGCAGTTACTCTCCAGGGGGAATGGGAAACACCATATATTTT
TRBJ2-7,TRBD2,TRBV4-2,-,CASSQDPLPAGSKYEQYF,TGTGCCAGCAGCCAAGACCCGCTTCCAGCGGGAAGTAAATACGAGCAGTACTTC
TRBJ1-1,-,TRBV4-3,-,CASSPQEGDTEAFF,TGCGCCAGCAGCCCTCAAGAGGGGGACACTGAAGCTTTCTTT
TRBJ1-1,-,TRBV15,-,CATSANRANTEAFF,TGTGCCACCAGCGCGAACAGGGCTAACACTGAAGCTTTCTTT
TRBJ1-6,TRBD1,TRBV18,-,CASSIGQAAISPLHF,TGTGCCAGCTCAATAGGACAGGCAGCGATCTCACCCCTCCACTTT
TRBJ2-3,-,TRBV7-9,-,CASSLGLGDTQYF,TGTGCCAGCAGCCTCGGACTGGGGGATACGCAGTATTTT
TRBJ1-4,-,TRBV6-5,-,CASSRSGTLNEKLFF,TGTGCCAGCAGTAGGTCCGGGACATTAAATGAAAAACTGTTTTTT
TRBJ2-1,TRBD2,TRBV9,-,CASSPSGSGTTRNEQFF,TGTGCCAGCAGCCCCTCCGGTTCCGGGACTACGAGGAATGAGCAGTTCTTC
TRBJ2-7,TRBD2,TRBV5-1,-,CASSRLAGEGGEQYF,TGCGCCAGCAGCAGGCTAGCGGGAGAGGGTGGAGAGCAGTACTTC
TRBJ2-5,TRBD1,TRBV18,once,CASSLWDRGDQETQYF,TGTGCCAGCTCACTCTGGGACAGGGGGGATCAAGAGACCCAGTACTTC
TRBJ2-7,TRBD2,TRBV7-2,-,CASSLTLLAGGEQYF,TGTGCCAGCAGCTTAACCCTACTAGCGGGAGGGGAGCAGTACTTC
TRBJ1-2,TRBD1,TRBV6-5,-,CASSRDRGYGYTF,TGTGCCAGCAGTCGCGACAGGGGGTATGGCTACACCTTC
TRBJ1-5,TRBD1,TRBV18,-,CASSPGQGNQPQHF,TGTGCCAGCTCCCCAGGACAGGGCAATCAGCCCCAGCATTTT
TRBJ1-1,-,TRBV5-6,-,CASSLRVNTEAFF,TGTGCCAGCAGCTTGAGAGTGAACACTGAAGCTTTCTTT
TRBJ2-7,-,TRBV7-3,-,CASSSAGGSYEQYF,TGTGCCAGCAGCTCCGCTGGAGGTTCCTACGAGCAGTACTTC
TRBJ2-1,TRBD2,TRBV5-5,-,CASSEGGTSYNEQFF,TGTGCCAGCAGCGAAGGGGGGACTAGCTACAATGAGCAGTTCTTC
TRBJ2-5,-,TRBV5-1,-,CASNTGQETQYF,TGCGCCAGCAATACGGGACAAGAGACCCAGTACTTC
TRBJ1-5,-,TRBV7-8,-,CASSFTEGPGEPQHF,TGTGCCAGCAGCTTCACCGAGGGGCCGGGAGAGCCCCAGCATTTT
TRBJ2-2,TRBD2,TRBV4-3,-,CASSQARLAGFGELFF,TGCGCCAGCAGCCAAGCCCGACTAGCGGGCTTCGGGGAGCTGTTTTTT
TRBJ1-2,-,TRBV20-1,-,CSAGPTNGYTF,TGCAGTGCCGGTCCCACTAATGGCTACACCTTC
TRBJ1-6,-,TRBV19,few,CASSIGQNNSPLHF,TGTGCCAGTTCCATCGGACAGAATAATTCACCCCTCCACTTT
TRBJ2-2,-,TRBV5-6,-,CASSSYYVGELFF,TGTGCCAGTTCCTCATACTATGTCGGGGAGCTGTTTTTT
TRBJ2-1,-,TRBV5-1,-,CASSPGGGQYNEQFF,TGCGCCAGCAGCCCCGGGGGAGGCCAATACAATGAGCAGTTCTTC
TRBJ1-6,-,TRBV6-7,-,CASKGVGSPLHF,TGTGCCAGCAAGGGGGTTGGTTCACCCCTCCACTTT
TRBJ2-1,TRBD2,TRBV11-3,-,CASSSRTSGPNEQFF,TGTGCCAGCAGCTCACGGACTAGCGGCCCCAATGAGCAGTTCTTC
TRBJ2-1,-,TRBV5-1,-,CASSLPAYNEQFF,TGCGCCAGCAGCCTACCTGCCTACAATGAGCAGTTCTTC
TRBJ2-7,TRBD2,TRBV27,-,CASRGTSGRGEQYF,TGTGCCAGCAGGGGAACTAGCGGTAGGGGCGAGCAGTACTTC
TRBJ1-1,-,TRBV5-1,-,CASSLGSYEAFF,TGCGCCAGCAGCTTGGGGAGTTATGAAGCTTTCTTT
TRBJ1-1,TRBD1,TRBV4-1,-,CASSYTGTGEAFF,TGCGCCAGCAGCTACACCGGGACAGGTGAAGCTTTCTTT
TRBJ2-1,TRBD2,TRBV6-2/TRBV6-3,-,CASSKLSGSNEQFF,TGTGCCAGCAGTAAACTAAGCGGGAGCAATGAGCAGTTCTTC
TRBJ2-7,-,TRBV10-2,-,CASSGLAERSYEQYF,TGCGCCAGCAGTGGATTGGCCGAACGATCCTACGAGCAGTACTTC
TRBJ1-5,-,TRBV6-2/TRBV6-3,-,CASSPFALAGALPPQHF,TGTGCCAGCAGTCCCTTCGCTTTGGCAGGGGCCCTCCCACCCCAGCATTTT
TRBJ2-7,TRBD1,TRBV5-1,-,CASSLIPGTAYEQYF,TGCGCCAGCAGCCTAATCCCCGGGACAGCTTACGAGCAGTACTTC
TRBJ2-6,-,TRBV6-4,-,CASSERTGTGANVLTF,TGTGCCAGCAGTGAAAGAACAGGGACTGGGGCCAACGTCCTGACTTTC
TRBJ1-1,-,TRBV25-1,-,CASSEHSQGGSTEAFF,TGTGCCAGCAGTGAACACTCGCAGGGAGGTAGCACTGAAGCTTTCTTT
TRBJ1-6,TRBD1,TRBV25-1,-,CASSTLYRGENSPLHF,TGTGCCAGCAGTACCCTTTACAGGGGCGAGAATTCACCCCTCCACTTT
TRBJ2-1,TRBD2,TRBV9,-,CASSVGTGRALNEQFF,TGTGCCAGCAGCGTAGGTACCGGGAGGGCCCTCAATGAGCAGTTCTTC
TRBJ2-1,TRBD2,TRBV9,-,CASSVGGLADFYNEQFF,TGTGCCAGCAGCGTTGGGGGACTAGCGGATTTTTACAATGAGCAGTTCTTC
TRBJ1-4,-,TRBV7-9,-,CASSASREKLFF,TGTGCCAGCAGTGCGAGCCGTGAAAAACTGTTTTTT
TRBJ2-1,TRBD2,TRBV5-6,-,CASSSPRGTSDYNEQFF,TGTGCCAGCAGCTCCCCGAGGGGGACTAGCGATTACAATGAGCAGTTCTTC
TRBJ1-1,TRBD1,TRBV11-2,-,CASSLGQVTEAFF,TGTGCCAGCAGCTTGGGACAGGTCACTGAAGCTTTCTTT
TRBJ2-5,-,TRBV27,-,CASQPPSEETQYF,TGTGCCAGCCAACCTCCGTCCGAGGAGACCCAGTACTTC
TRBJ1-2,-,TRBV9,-,CASRQGGGGYGYTF,TGTGCCAGCAGGCAGGGCGGAGGAGGGTATGGCTACACCTTC
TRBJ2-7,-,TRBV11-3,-,CASSAGGHLNYEQYF,TGTGCCAGCAGCGCAGGGGGGCACCTCAACTACGAGCAGTACTTC
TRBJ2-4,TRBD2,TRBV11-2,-,CASSIAGGALNIQYF,TGTGCCAGCAGTATAGCGGGAGGAGCCCTAAACATTCAGTACTTC
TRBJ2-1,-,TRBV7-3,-,CASSLRGMSYNEQFF,TGTGCCAGCAGCTTACGAGGGATGTCCTACAATGAGCAGTTCTTC
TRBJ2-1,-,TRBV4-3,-,CASSQDTAVHYNEQFF,TGCGCCAGCAGCCAAGATACAGCGGTCCACTACAATGAGCAGTTCTTC
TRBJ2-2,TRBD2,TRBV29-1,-,CSVPSGIGLRELFF,TGCAGCGTCCCCAGCGGGATCGGTCTCCGGGAGCTGTTTTTT
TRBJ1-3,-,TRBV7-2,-,CASSTASRASGNTIYF,TGTGCCAGCAGCACTGCCTCCAGGGCCTCTGGAAACACCATATATTTT
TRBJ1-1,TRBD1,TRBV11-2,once,CASSPRGGAVEAFF,TGTGCCAGCAGCCCCCGAGGGGGCGCAGTTGAAGCTTTCTTT
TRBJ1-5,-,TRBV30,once,CAWSSGGGNQPQHF,TGTGCCTGGAGTTCGGGGGGAGGCAATCAGCCCCAGCATTTT
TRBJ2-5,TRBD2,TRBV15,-,CATSLAGVPETQYF,TGTGCCACCAGTTTAGCGGGAGTCCCAGAGACCCAGTACTTC